This T cell receptor beta chain was found in a study of vaccination effects on CD4 cells after COVID-19. Notes on the study in general: The study got few convalescent patients and did not collect any early post-infection timepoints. Clonal contraction was marked in infection- and vaccine-induced clones late after vaccination.

Clones were sequenced by immunoSEQ multiplex PCR, and TCRdb holds only the in-frame ones, with some missing. The repertoire consists of about 76,000 clones, with roughly four fifths occurring once and the leading ten covering around 2.1%. V lost 3 bases and J lost 1, with 8 bases in between. CDR1 is SGDLS, CDR2 YYNGEE, per germline. The CDR3 runs 15 residues. Details on this clone: Its antigen is not known.

A roughly 10-day culture period preceded the isolation of CD4+ T cells. Both day 3 and day 7 saw half the medium replaced with IL-2 medium. The chain carries TRBV9 and TRBJ1-6; no firm D call. This clonotype was sampled from a human donor who received a COVID-19 vaccine. The sample was CD4+ T cells from PBMCs cultured without peptide, taken before COVID-19 vaccination. This CDR3 reads CASSDQDSYNSPLHF. CDR3 in DNA: TGTGCCAGCAGCGACCAGGATTCCTATAATTCACCCCTCCACTTT.